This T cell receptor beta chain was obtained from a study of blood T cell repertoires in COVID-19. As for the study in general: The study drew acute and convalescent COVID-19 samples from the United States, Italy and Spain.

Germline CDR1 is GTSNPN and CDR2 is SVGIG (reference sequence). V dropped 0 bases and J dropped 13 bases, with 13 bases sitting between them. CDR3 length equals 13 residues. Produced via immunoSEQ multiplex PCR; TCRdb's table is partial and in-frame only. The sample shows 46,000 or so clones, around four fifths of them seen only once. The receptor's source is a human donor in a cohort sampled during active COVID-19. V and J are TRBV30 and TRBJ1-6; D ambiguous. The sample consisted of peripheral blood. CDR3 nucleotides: TGTGCCTGGAGTGTGGGTAGGGAGGTTCCCCTCCACTTT. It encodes CAWSVGREVPLHF.